This entry lists 23 T cell receptor beta chains sequenced from one sample in a study of Ad26.COV2.S vaccination and SARS-CoV-2 variants. Treatment described: around 19 received Ad26.COV2.S at low or high dose, single or two shots; 5 received placebo; per-sample allocation not given. It was on day 63 after the first vaccine or placebo injection that samples were taken. This table comes from immunoSEQ multiplex PCR, and its TCRdb copy is limited to in-frame clones, with some not included. The sample has about 480,000 clones; around 85% are singletons. The sample consisted of peripheral blood, taken in a trial of Ad26.COV2.S vaccine versus placebo. The receptor set was obtained from a person between 18 and 60 years old who received the Ad26.COV2.S COVID-19 vaccine or a placebo.

The chain joins TRBV24-1 to TRBJ2-1, with 7 bases matching TRBD2. This CDR3 spans 16 amino acids. CDR1 is KGHDR and CDR2 is SFDVKD in the germline V gene. After removal of 8 bases from V and 8 bases from J, the junction contained 17 bases not matched to a gene. CDR3 in DNA: TGTGCCACCATGGGAGTGGGGGGGAGCTGGGGTCATGAGCAGTTCTTC. Its translation is CATMGVGGSWGHEQFF.

The rearrangement links TRBV9 to TRBJ1-2; D remains ambiguous. The V end was cut by 0 bases, the J end by 7 bases, with 7 bases between. Germline V gene lookup returns CDR1 SGDLS and CDR2 YYNGEE. The CDR3 spans 12 residues. CDR3 nucleotides: TGTGCCAGCAGCGTAGAAATGGGTGGCTACACCTTC. It translates to CASSVEMGGYTF.

The genes are TRBV5-4 and TRBJ1-4, with TRBD1 matching 10 bases. The CDR3 covers 15 residues. Trimming cost V 4 bases and J 6 bases; bases outside gene matches: 6. Germline V gene data show CDR1 as SGHNT and CDR2 as YYREEE (reference sequence). The CDR3 reads CASSVPGQGHEKLFF. The DNA for the CDR3 is TGTGCCAGCAGCGTGCCGGGACAGGGGCATGAAAAACTGTTTTTT.

Only a few counts were recorded for this clone. This sequence joins TRBV19 and TRBJ2-3; TRBD2 matches at 11 bases. The CDR3 runs to 16 residues. Germline loops: CDR1 LNHDA, CDR2 SQIVND (reference sequence). Trimming removed 5 bases from V and 2 bases from J; junction bases left unmatched: 6. The CDR3 loop is CASSARTSGFTDTQYF. The DNA for the CDR3 is TGTGCCAGTAGTGCGCGGACTAGCGGGTTCACAGATACGCAGTATTTT.

J is TRBJ2-1 and V is TRBV6-2 or TRBV6-3; 11 nucleotides agree with TRBD1. CDR3 size: 15 residues. Germline CDR1 reads MNHEY; CDR2 reads SVGEGT. V was pared by 2 bases and J by 9 bases, with 6 bases of the junction left unmatched. The CDR3 DNA reads TGTGCCAGCAGTTACAGAGGACAGGGGGCGGCTGAGCAGTTCTTC. This sequence encodes CASSYRGQGAAEQFF.

This sequence joins TRBV9 and TRBJ2-1; TRBD2 matches at 9 bases. The germline gives CDR1 SGDLS, CDR2 YYNGEE. CDR3 length: 14 amino acids. V shed 0 bases and J 7 bases; nucleotides not matched to a gene: 2. The DNA of the CDR3 is TGTGCCAGCAGCGTAGTCACTAGCGGGAATGAGCAGTTCTTC. This encodes CASSVVTSGNEQFF.

The chain carries TRBV19 and TRBJ1-1; no reliable D call. The germline V gene has CDR1 LNHDA and CDR2 SQIVND (reference sequence). V was trimmed by 0 bases and J by 1 base, leaving 9 bases between them. This CDR3 region has 15 residues. For the CDR3, the DNA is TGTGCCAGTAGTATAGATCTCTACTGGAACACTGAAGCTTTCTTT. Translated, it gives CASSIDLYWNTEAFF.

This chain links TRBV6-5 with TRBJ2-5, with D possibly called TRBD1 or TRBD2 (5 bases each). Germline CDR1 MNHEY, CDR2 SVGAGI. V shed 8 bases and J shed 4 bases, with 14 bases lying between them. This CDR3 is built from 13 residues. CDR3 sequence reads: CASQASGTETQYF. CDR3 DNA: TGTGCCAGCCAGGCTTCGGGGACAGAGACCCAGTACTTC.

This clone was counted a few times. This chain uses TRBV19 with TRBJ1-5; tentatively, D is TRBD1 (6 bases). Trimming pared 8 bases from V and 7 bases from J, leaving 12 bases between. Germline V gene sequence: CDR1 LNHDA, CDR2 SQIVND (reference sequence). CDR3 length: 12 residues. CDR3 in amino acids: CASSQGLQPQHF. The DNA for the CDR3 is TGTGCCAGTTCACAGGGACTCCAGCCCCAGCATTTT.

This chain uses TRBV10-3 with TRBJ2-2; a weak D match, TRBD1 (7 bases). CDR3 length equals 15 residues. CDR1 ENHRY and CDR2 SYGVKD come from the germline V gene. Between the trimmed V and J ends, which lost 6 bases and 4 bases, there was a span of 15 bases. The CDR3 protein is CAIRPGQGGTGELFF. CDR3 in DNA: TGTGCCATCAGGCCCGGGCAGGGGGGCACCGGGGAGCTGTTTTTT.

The rearrangement uses TRBV6-5 and TRBJ1-6; tentatively, D is TRBD1 (5 bases). The CDR3 runs 16 residues. Trimming took off 4 bases at V and 5 bases at J, with 15 bases between the two ends. CDR1 and CDR2 (germline): MNHEY, SVGAGI. The CDR3, as DNA: TGTGCCAGCAGTTTTCGGGGGGGTTCGGATAATTCACCCCTCCACTTT. This gives the protein CASSFRGGSDNSPLHF.

This sequence joins TRBV7-9 and TRBJ1-5, with TRBD1 matching 12 bases. Unmatched junction bases numbered 5, after V lost 5 bases and J lost 6 bases. The CDR3 runs to 15 residues. Germline loops: CDR1 SEHNR, CDR2 FQNEAQ (reference sequence). CDR3 protein: CASSRDRGRVQPQHF. The DNA of the CDR3 is TGTGCCAGCAGCCGGGACAGGGGGCGGGTTCAGCCCCAGCATTTT.

The chain employs TRBV27 and TRBJ2-7, with a weak D call TRBD1 (5 bases). V was clipped by 5 bases and J by 2 bases, with 19 bases between them. Germline V gives CDR1 MNHEY, CDR2 SMNVEV (reference sequence). This CDR3 is 16 amino acids long. CDR3 coding DNA: TGTGCCAGCAGTAAGCCCCTAGGGGTATCCCCCTACGAGCAGTACTTC. This sequence encodes CASSKPLGVSPYEQYF.

The genes are TRBV7-2 and TRBJ1-2; D remains ambiguous. Germline CDR1 and CDR2: SGHTA and FQGNSA. The V gene lost 5 bases and the J gene lost 0 bases, with 13 bases spanning the gap. The CDR3 totals 15 residues. CDR3 loop: CASSPDRRANYGYTF. The CDR3 nucleotides read TGTGCCAGCAGCCCCGACCGAAGGGCTAACTATGGCTACACCTTC.

This clone was observed a single time. This chain uses TRBV18 with TRBJ2-1; 10 nucleotides agree with TRBD2. This CDR3 has 15 amino acids. The V gene end was trimmed by 5 bases and the J gene end by 2 bases; junction bases not matched to a gene: 3. The germline V gene has CDR1 KGHSH and CDR2 LQKENI. CDR3 amino acids: CASSDLAGAYNEQFF. The CDR3 coding sequence is TGTGCCAGCTCAGACCTAGCGGGAGCCTACAATGAGCAGTTCTTC.

J is TRBJ2-7 and V is TRBV27, with D maybe TRBD2 (6 bases). The CDR3 is 14 residues long. CDR1 is MNHEY, CDR2 SMNVEV, per germline (reference sequence). With 2 bases removed from V and 1 base from J, the gap between germline ends came to 9 bases. DNA for the CDR3: TGTGCCAGCAGTTTAACCGGGGGATCCTACGAGCAGTACTTC. This codes for CASSLTGGSYEQYF.

The chain uses TRBV7-9 and TRBJ2-7, with 8 bases fitting TRBD1. This CDR3 has 14 amino acids. V was pared by 5 bases and J by 5 bases, with 8 bases of the junction left unmatched. The germline gives CDR1 SEHNR, CDR2 FQNEAQ (reference sequence). For the CDR3, the DNA is TGTGCCAGCAGCCCACCGGGGACAGGCGACGAGCAGTACTTC. This codes for CASSPPGTGDEQYF.

This chain joins TRBV27 and TRBJ1-5; no reliable D call. The germline V and J ends were trimmed by 4 bases and 2 bases, with 15 bases remaining between them. The CDR3 is made up of 16 amino acids. Germline V lookup: CDR1 MNHEY, CDR2 SMNVEV (reference sequence). The CDR3 nucleotides read TGTGCCAGCAGTTCCCCTGGAGGGATAGGCAATCAGCCCCAGCATTTT. This gives the protein CASSSPGGIGNQPQHF.

The genes are TRBV30 and TRBJ2-7; 7 bases agree with TRBD2. This CDR3 has 13 residues. Germline lookup yields CDR1 GTSNPN and CDR2 SVGIG (reference sequence). The ends lost 4 bases at V and 2 bases at J; junction bases unmatched: 5. The CDR3 spells CAWKGGAAYEQYF. For the CDR3, the DNA is TGTGCCTGGAAGGGAGGGGCCGCCTACGAGCAGTACTTC. Supplemented by reference TRBV30 and TRBJ2-7, the full variable domain reads SQTIHQWPATLVQPVGSPLSLECTVEGTSNPNLYWYRQAAGRGLQLLFYSVGIGQISSEVPQNLSASRPQDRQFILSSKKLLLSDSGFYLCAWKGGAAYEQYFGPGTRLTVT.

This clone was detected once. The rearrangement joins TRBV5-1 to TRBJ2-3, with 12 bases aligning to TRBD2. J lost 3 bases, V lost 0 bases, and 5 bases had no gene match. The CDR3 has 17 residues. CDR1 is SGHRS and CDR2 is YFSETQ in the germline V gene. The CDR3 region has the DNA TGCGCCAGCAGCTTGGCCTCTAGCGGGAGGGTAACAGATACGCAGTATTTT. This gives the protein CASSLASSGRVTDTQYF.

The rearrangement uses TRBV6-1 and TRBJ2-2; possible D gene TRBD2, 5 bases. CDR3 size: 16 residues. Germline V gives CDR1 MNHNS, CDR2 SASEGT. V lost 4 bases, J lost 4 bases, and 16 bases lay in between. DNA of the CDR3: TGTGCCAGCAGTGTTAGGTTAGCGAGAATCACCGGGGAGCTGTTTTTT. Its translation: CASSVRLARITGELFF.

The chain couples TRBV2 to TRBJ2-1; TRBD2 matches 11 bases. The junction had 19 bases not matched to a gene; V was cut back by 7 bases and J by 2 bases. Germline V gene data show CDR1 as SNHLY and CDR2 as FYNNEI. The CDR3 has 20 amino acids. The CDR3 loop reads CASKERLAGPTPGTYNEQFF. In nucleotides, the CDR3 is TGTGCCAGCAAAGAGCGACTAGCGGGACCCACGCCCGGGACCTACAATGAGCAGTTCTTC.

The chain recombines TRBV6-5 with TRBJ2-3, with 10 bases identical to TRBD2. Germline V gene data show CDR1 as MNHEY and CDR2 as SVGAGI. V lost 5 bases and J lost 2; bases outside the gene matches: 4. CDR3 length: 15 amino acids. Here the CDR3 reads CASSIAGGITDTQYF. CDR3 in DNA: TGTGCCAGCAGTATAGCGGGAGGAATCACAGATACGCAGTATTTT.